This T cell receptor (beta chain) was recorded in a study of CD8 T cells in Susac syndrome. Germline values: CDR1 DFQATT, CDR2 SNEGSKA (reference sequence). The V end lost 6 bases, the J end lost 0 bases, and 11 bases lay between the germline ends. The CDR3 contains 14 residues. The sequenced target, TCR beta, came from blood CD8+ and CD4+ T cells. The multiple sclerosis controls were treatment-naive patients affected by stable or active relapsing-remitting disease. TEMRA cells were FACS-enriched, and CD8+ and CD4+ T cells were isolated negatively. RNA, at roughly 0.45 to 1 ug, was reverse transcribed with random hexamers. Amplification of the TCR beta CDR3 was carried out by immunoSEQ multiplex PCR, which spanned a total of 54 Vbeta and 13 Jbeta segments. MiXCR was run by TCRdb on the immunoSEQ multiplex PCR reads, yielding one entry per CDR3 protein. The data contain a few hundred thousand distinct CDR3 sequences, 95% of them singletons.

The chain combines TRBV20-1 with TRBJ2-2; D is perhaps TRBD2 (6 bases). This TCR derives from a human donor with multiple sclerosis. Sequencing was performed on CD4+ T cells from PBMCs. CDR3 sequence reads: CSALGLANTGELFF. DNA for the CDR3: TGCAGTGCCTTGGGACTCGCGAACACCGGGGAGCTGTTTTTT.